These 13 T cell receptor beta chains share one sample of origin, sequenced in a study of Tregs in tolerant kidney transplant recipients. Generated by immunoSEQ multiplex PCR, the TCRdb table keeps only in-frame clones and is missing some. In the table there are about 44,000 clones, around 95% of which are singletons. The antigens of these receptors remain unknown. Specimen: Tregs from blood cultured with allogeneic cells. The origin of the receptors is a human donor in good health.

The CDR3 DNA sequence: TGTGCCAGCAGGGGACAGGGATACGAGCAGTACTTC. Its translation: CASRGQGYEQYF. The chain joins TRBV2 to TRBJ2-7, with 9 positions matching TRBD1. The CDR3 has 12 residues. CDR1 is SNHLY and CDR2 is FYNNEI in the germline V gene. V gave up 6 bases and J gave up 4 bases; unmatched junction bases: 1.

The chain links TRBV5-1 to TRBJ1-1; 7 bases map to TRBD1. Germline V gene data show CDR1 as SGHRS and CDR2 as YFSETQ. With 4 bases clipped from V and 3 bases from J, the junction kept 9 bases outside the gene matches. This CDR3 has 15 residues. CDR3 DNA: TGCGCCAGCAGCGGCCAAGGGGGCGTAGACACTGAAGCTTTCTTT. Protein sequence: CASSGQGGVDTEAFF.

This chain links TRBV19 with TRBJ1-2; unclear D gene. The CDR3 totals 16 residues. CDR1 and CDR2 from the germline V gene are LNHDA and SQIVND (reference sequence). Trimming left V 4 bases short and J 0 bases short, with 15 bases between. CDR3: CASSTPAGGANYGYTF. As DNA, the CDR3 is TGTGCCAGTAGTACTCCTGCAGGAGGAGCTAACTATGGCTACACCTTC. The variable domain in full, completed from reference TRBV19 and TRBJ1-2, reads DGGITQSPKYLFRKEGQNVTLSCEQNLNHDAMYWYRQDPGQGLRLIYYSQIVNDFQKGDIAEGYSVSREKKESFPLTVTSAQKNPTAFYLCASSTPAGGANYGYTFGSGTRLTVV.

In DNA, the CDR3 is TGTGCCAGCAGTTTAACAGGAGTCTACGAGCAGTACTTC. It yields the protein CASSLTGVYEQYF. This chain connects TRBV5-8 to TRBJ2-7, with D possibly matching TRBD1 (5 bases). CDR1 and CDR2 (germline): SGHTS, YDEGEE. This CDR3 has 13 amino acids. The ends were cut back, 5 bases at V and 3 bases at J, with 12 bases in the middle.

The gene calls are TRBV7-9 and TRBJ2-3; D gene uncertain. Germline V gene lookup returns CDR1 SEHNR and CDR2 FQNEAQ (reference sequence). There are 18 residues in the CDR3. V lost 1 base and J lost 4, with 21 bases in between. The CDR3, as DNA: TGTGCCAGCAGCTTAGACCGTCAGGTGACACTATTCTCAGATACGCAGTATTTT. Amino acid sequence: CASSLDRQVTLFSDTQYF.

This rearrangement joins TRBV18 to TRBJ1-1, with TRBD1 matching 7 bases. The CDR3 has 14 residues. The ends lost 5 bases at V and 9 bases at J; junction bases unmatched: 12. Germline assignment: CDR1 KGHSH and CDR2 LQKENI. CDR3 sequence: CASSSQGSRGKAFF. CDR3 DNA: TGTGCCAGCTCATCACAGGGGTCACGAGGTAAAGCTTTCTTT.

This rearrangement joins TRBV19 to TRBJ1-5, with D hard to call. V was trimmed by 6 bases and J by 3 bases, leaving 12 bases between them. The CDR3 contains 14 residues. Germline V lookup: CDR1 LNHDA, CDR2 SQIVND (reference sequence). The CDR3 loop is CASSRRELNQPQHF. The CDR3 DNA reads as TGTGCCAGTAGCCGACGGGAGCTCAATCAGCCCCAGCATTTT.

The V and J genes are TRBV5-1 and TRBJ2-5; 14 nucleotides align to TRBD2. There are 19 residues in the CDR3. Germline CDR1 SGHRS, CDR2 YFSETQ. The trim removed 0 bases at V and 1 base at J, leaving 8 bases unmatched. CDR3 nucleotides: TGCGCCAGCAGCTTGGCAGGGACTAGCGGGAGCAGAATCCAAGAGACCCAGTACTTC. Its translation: CASSLAGTSGSRIQETQYF.

As regards this clone: A read error may produce the germline difference seen at one junction end. The chain couples TRBV7-8 to TRBJ1-6; D remains unclear. The V gene's germline CDR1 is SGHVS and CDR2 FQNEAQ. CDR3 length equals 15 residues. The CDR3 here is CAGSFGSSYNSPLHF. In nucleotides, the CDR3 is TGTGCCGGCAGCTTTGGGAGTTCCTATAATTCACCCCTCCACTTT. Using reference TRBV7-8 and TRBJ1-6 for the parts outside the CDR3, the full variable domain is GAGVSQSPRYKVAKRGQDVALRCDPISGHVSLFWYQQALGQGPEFLTYFQNEAQLDKSGLPSDRFFAERPEGSVSTLKIQRTQQEDSAVYLCAGSFGSSYNSPLHFGNGTRLTVT.

CDR3 in DNA: TGTGCCAGCAGGACTAGCGGGGGAGATACGCAGTATTTT. Its translation is CASRTSGGDTQYF. The chain joins TRBV7-2 to TRBJ2-3; 12 bases align to TRBD2. J gave up 5 bases and V 6 bases, and 0 bases lay outside the gene matches. Germline V gene data show CDR1 as SGHTA and CDR2 as FQGNSA. The CDR3 totals 13 residues.

This chain uses TRBV9 with TRBJ2-3, with TRBD2 matching 12 bases. CDR3 length: 17 amino acids. The trim removed 0 bases at V and 3 bases at J, leaving 5 bases unmatched. CDR1 SGDLS and CDR2 YYNGEE come from the germline V gene. CDR3 amino acids: CASSVDASGRGTDTQYF. In nucleotides, the CDR3 is TGTGCCAGCAGCGTAGACGCTAGCGGGAGGGGGACAGATACGCAGTATTTT.

This chain joins TRBV6-1 and TRBJ1-1, with 8 positions matching TRBD1. V lost 6 bases, J lost 5 bases, and 8 bases stayed unmatched. Germline CDR1 is MNHNS and CDR2 is SASEGT. This CDR3 is 14 amino acids long. Written as DNA, the CDR3 is TGTGCCAGCAGGACGGGACAGGTTATAACTGAAGCTTTCTTT. Translating it yields CASRTGQVITEAFF.

This clone showed up just a few times. J is TRBJ1-6 and V is TRBV7-3; D uncertain. The germline V gene has CDR1 SGHTA and CDR2 FQGTGA. Trimming pared 3 bases from V and 9 bases from J, leaving 6 bases between. This CDR3 comprises 12 residues. DNA of the CDR3: TGTGCCAGCAGCTTTGAGGGTTCACCCCTCCACTTT. This gives the protein CASSFEGSPLHF.